This T cell receptor (beta chain) comes out of a study of T cell repertoires in cytomegalovirus infection. Study-level background: In the study, CMV epitopes included recently identified HLA-C-restricted and well-studied HLA-B-restricted ones. Public TCR beta signature analysis indicated the presence of both CMV infection and matching HLA type.

V was trimmed by 3 bases and J by 10 bases, leaving 25 bases between them. Per germline, CDR1 SEHNR and CDR2 FQNEAQ (reference sequence). The CDR3 length is 17 residues. In the case of this clonotype: Its antigen is unknown.

TCRdb reprocessed the reads with MiXCR, giving one entry per CDR3 protein. Among about half a million distinct CDR3 sequences listed, more than 40% were seen once. Study-wide findings and caveats: HLA-C-restricted CMV clonotypes gave the most frequent clonotype in two of eight donors. The cumulative frequency of public TCR beta families distinguished individuals who carried CMV together with the relevant HLA.

The TCR comes from a human donor in good health (CMV status not recorded). Some clones in this sample may be carry-over from other donors' samples. The rearrangement joins TRBV7-9 to TRBJ2-1; TRBD2 might be the D (7 bases). The input for sequencing was cultured PBMCs, taken from culture after CMV antigen stimulation. The CDR3 sequence: CASSFNFLAEGVAEQFF. CDR3 nucleotide sequence: TGTGCCAGCAGCTTCAACTTCCTAGCGGAGGGGGTGGCGGAGCAGTTCTTC. Full variable domain (rest looked up from reference TRBV7-9 and TRBJ2-1): DTGVSQNPRHKITKRGQNVTFRCDPISEHNRLYWYRQTLGQGPEFLTYFQNEAQLEKSRLLSDRFSAERPKGSFSTLEIQRTEQGDSAMYLCASSFNFLAEGVAEQFFGPGTRLTVL.